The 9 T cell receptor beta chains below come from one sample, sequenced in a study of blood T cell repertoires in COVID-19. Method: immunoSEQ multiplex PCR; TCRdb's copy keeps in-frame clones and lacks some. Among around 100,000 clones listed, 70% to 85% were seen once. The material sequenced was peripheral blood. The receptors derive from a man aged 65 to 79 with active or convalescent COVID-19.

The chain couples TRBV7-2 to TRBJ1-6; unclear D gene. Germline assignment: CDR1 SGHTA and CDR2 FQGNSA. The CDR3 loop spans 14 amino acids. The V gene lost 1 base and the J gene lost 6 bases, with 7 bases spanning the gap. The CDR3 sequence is CASSLDSSNSPLHF. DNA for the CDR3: TGTGCCAGCAGCTTAGACAGTTCTAATTCACCCCTCCACTTT. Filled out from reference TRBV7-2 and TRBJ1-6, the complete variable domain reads GAGVSQSPSNKVTEKGKDVELRCDPISGHTALYWYRQSLGQGLEFLIYFQGNSAPDKSGLPSDRFSAERTGGSVSTLTIQRTQQEDSAVYLCASSLDSSNSPLHFGNGTRLTVT.

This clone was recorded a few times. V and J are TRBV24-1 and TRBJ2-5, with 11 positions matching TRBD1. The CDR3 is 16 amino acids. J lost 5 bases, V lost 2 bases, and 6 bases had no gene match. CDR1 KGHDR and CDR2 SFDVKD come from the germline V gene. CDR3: CATSDWDRGLGETQYF. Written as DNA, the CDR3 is TGTGCCACCAGTGATTGGGACAGGGGGTTAGGGGAGACCCAGTACTTC.

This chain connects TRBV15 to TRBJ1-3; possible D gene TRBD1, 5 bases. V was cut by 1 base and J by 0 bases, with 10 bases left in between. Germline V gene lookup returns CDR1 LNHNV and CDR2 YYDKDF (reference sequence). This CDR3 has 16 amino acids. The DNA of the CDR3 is TGTGCCACCAGCAGAGGGGCAGGGATCTCTGGAAACACCATATATTTT. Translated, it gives CATSRGAGISGNTIYF.

In DNA form, the CDR3 reads TGTGCTAGTGGTACTGGACAGGGAAAGGGCACAGATACGCAGTATTTT. As protein: CASGTGQGKGTDTQYF. This sequence joins TRBV12-5 and TRBJ2-3, with 8 bases matching TRBD1. The germline V gene encodes CDR1 LGHNT and CDR2 FRNRAP. V shed 5 bases, J shed 1 base, and the junction held 8 bases outside the gene matches. The CDR3 is 16 residues long.

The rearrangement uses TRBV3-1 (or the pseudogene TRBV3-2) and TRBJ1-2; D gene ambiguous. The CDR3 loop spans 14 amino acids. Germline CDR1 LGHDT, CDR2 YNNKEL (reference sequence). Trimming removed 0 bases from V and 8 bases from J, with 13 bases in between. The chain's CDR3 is CASSQEIGVGGYTF. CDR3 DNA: TGTGCCAGCAGCCAAGAGATCGGGGTTGGCGGCTACACCTTC.

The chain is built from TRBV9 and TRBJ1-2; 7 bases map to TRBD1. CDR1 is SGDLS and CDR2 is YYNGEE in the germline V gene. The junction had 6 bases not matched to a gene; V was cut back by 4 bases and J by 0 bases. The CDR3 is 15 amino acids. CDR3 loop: CASSTSTGTNYGYTF. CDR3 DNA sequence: TGTGCCAGCAGCACTTCGACAGGGACTAACTATGGCTACACCTTC.

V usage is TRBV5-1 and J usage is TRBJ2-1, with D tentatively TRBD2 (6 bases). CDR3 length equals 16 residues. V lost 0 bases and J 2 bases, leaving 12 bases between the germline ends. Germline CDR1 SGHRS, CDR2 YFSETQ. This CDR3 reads CASSLGGGFTYNEQFF. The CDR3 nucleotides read TGCGCCAGCAGCTTGGGCGGAGGGTTCACCTACAATGAGCAGTTCTTC.

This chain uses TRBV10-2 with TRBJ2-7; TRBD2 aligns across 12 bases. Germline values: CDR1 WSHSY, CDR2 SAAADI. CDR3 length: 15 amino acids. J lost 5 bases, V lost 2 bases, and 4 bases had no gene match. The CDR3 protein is CASSETSGGRNEQYF. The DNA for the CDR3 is TGCGCCAGCAGTGAGACTAGCGGGGGGAGAAACGAGCAGTACTTC.

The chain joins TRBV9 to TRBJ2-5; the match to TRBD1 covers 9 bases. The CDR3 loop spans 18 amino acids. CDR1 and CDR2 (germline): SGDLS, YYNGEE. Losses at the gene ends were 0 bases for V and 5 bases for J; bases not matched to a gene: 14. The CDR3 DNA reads TGTGCCAGCAGCGTAGACGGGGGACAGGGAGGAGGGAGGGAGACCCAGTACTTC. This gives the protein CASSVDGGQGGGRETQYF.